The 25 T cell receptor beta chains below were found in one sample sequenced in a study of sequential checkpoint blockade in melanoma. Repertoires were generated with immunoSEQ multiplex PCR, while TCRdb's copy carries only in-frame clones and drops some. The table shows 2,500 to 3,500 clones, with 18% occurring only once. The treatment denotes: randomized to nivolumab then ipilimumab (arm A) or the reverse (arm B). This specimen consisted of tumor tissue (inferred from file names), obtained from a patient given nivolumab and ipilimumab in sequence. Receptors originate from a human donor with melanoma.

This chain joins TRBV4-1 and TRBJ1-1; 8 bases line up with TRBD1. This CDR3 region has 15 residues. From germline, CDR1 is MGHRA and CDR2 YSYEKL. V gave up 2 bases and J gave up 1 base; unmatched junction bases: 3. The CDR3 sequence: CASSQQGATNTEAFF. The CDR3 region has the DNA TGCGCCAGCAGCCAACAGGGGGCGACGAACACTGAAGCTTTCTTT.

This chain uses TRBV6-7 with TRBJ1-1, with D unresolved. TRBV6-7 is placed among ORFs of uncertain function. The CDR3 covers 11 residues. Trimming cost V 8 bases and J 2 bases, with 6 bases left between them. CDR3: CASRENTEAFF. DNA of the CDR3: TGTGCCAGCCGGGAAAACACTGAAGCTTTCTTT.

A note on this clone: Other DNA sequences of this sample code for an identical CDR3. The chain links TRBV6-8 to TRBJ1-3; TRBD1 is a possible D gene (5 bases). The germline V gene has CDR1 MNHGY and CDR2 SAAAGT. V shed 2 bases and J shed 0 bases, with 8 bases lying between them. This CDR3 is 15 amino acids long. In DNA, the CDR3 is TGTGCCAGCAGTTACCGGACAAGCTCTGGAAACACCATATATTTT. Translating gives CASSYRTSSGNTIYF.

The rearrangement uses TRBV29-1 and TRBJ1-2, with 8 bases aligning to TRBD1. Germline CDR1 is SQVTM and CDR2 is ANQGSEA. The CDR3 has 16 residues. V shed 7 bases, J shed 1 base, and the junction held 14 bases outside the gene matches. The CDR3 loop is CSAPNPPGGSNYGYTF. The CDR3 region has the DNA TGCAGCGCCCCCAACCCCCCAGGGGGCAGTAACTATGGCTACACCTTC.

A single count supports this clone. CDR3 in amino acids: CASSRRPRGSDSNQPQHF. The CDR3 DNA is TGTGCCAGTAGTAGAAGACCCCGGGGCTCGGATAGCAATCAGCCCCAGCATTTT. The chain joins TRBV19 to TRBJ1-5; perhaps TRBD1 as D (5 bases). This CDR3 is built from 18 residues. Germline CDR1 reads LNHDA; CDR2 reads SQIVND (reference sequence). The V and J ends lost 4 bases and 0 bases respectively, with 19 bases between them. The full variable domain, in which reference TRBV19 and TRBJ1-5 provide the parts outside the CDR3, is DGGITQSPKYLFRKEGQNVTLSCEQNLNHDAMYWYRQDPGQGLRLIYYSQIVNDFQKGDIAEGYSVSREKKESFPLTVTSAQKNPTAFYLCASSRRPRGSDSNQPQHFGDGTRLSIL.

The chain combines TRBV30 with TRBJ1-2; 8 bases match TRBD1. This CDR3 is built from 13 residues. Trimming removed 2 bases from V and 8 bases from J; junction bases left unmatched: 7. The germline V gene has CDR1 GTSNPN and CDR2 SVGIG (reference sequence). CDR3 loop: CAWSLDRESGYTF. The CDR3 region has the DNA TGTGCCTGGAGTCTGGACAGGGAAAGCGGCTACACCTTC.

This clone was detected ten times or more. The chain recombines TRBV9 with TRBJ1-5; a possible D gene is TRBD1 (5 bases). The CDR3 length is 15 residues. The germline gives CDR1 SGDLS, CDR2 YYNGEE. Trimming pared 4 bases from V and 1 base from J, leaving 12 bases between. The CDR3 nucleotides read TGTGCCAGCAGCCGAGAGTGGGGGAGCAATCAGCCCCAGCATTTT. It encodes CASSREWGSNQPQHF.

In this sample, this clone turned up a few times. The genes are TRBV4-1 and TRBJ2-7; 8 positions match TRBD1. CDR1 is MGHRA, CDR2 YSYEKL, per germline. The CDR3 has 15 amino acids. The trim removed 2 bases at V and 6 bases at J, leaving 9 bases unmatched. The CDR3 loop reads CASSQQRTGLFEQYF. CDR3 in DNA: TGCGCCAGCAGCCAACAAAGGACAGGGCTCTTCGAGCAGTACTTC.

This clone was recorded once. The chain recombines TRBV5-1 with TRBJ1-4; tentatively, D is TRBD1 (6 bases). Germline CDR1 reads SGHRS; CDR2 reads YFSETQ. The CDR3 totals 16 residues. Trimming took 1 base from V and 7 from J, leaving 17 bases between them. DNA of the CDR3: TGCGCCAGCAGCTTGCAAACAGGGCTGCGCAGTGAAAAACTGTTTTTT. This encodes CASSLQTGLRSEKLFF.

This clone showed up many times. The J gene is TRBJ2-1, the V gene TRBV11-3; 7 bases agree with TRBD2. V dropped 4 bases and J dropped 7; count of bases not matched to a gene: 7. Germline values: CDR1 SGHNT, CDR2 YENEEA. The CDR3 loop spans 14 amino acids. The CDR3 spells CASSSGTIFNEQFF. The CDR3 bases are TGTGCCAGCAGCTCCGGGACTATATTTAATGAGCAGTTCTTC.

In its sample, this clone was seen many times. The chain links TRBV11-3 to TRBJ1-6, with 7 positions matching TRBD1. The CDR3 has 15 residues. Trimming took 5 bases from V and 5 from J; bases not matched to a gene: 6. In germline, CDR1 is SGHNT, CDR2 YENEEA. The chain's CDR3 is CASSTTGSDNSPLHF. Written as DNA, the CDR3 is TGTGCCAGCAGCACGACAGGGTCGGATAATTCACCCCTCCACTTT.

This clone is medium-sized (0.01 to 0.1%) by share. The genes are TRBV9 and TRBJ2-2; no clear D. Trimming left V 2 bases short and J 8 bases short, with 10 bases between. The CDR3 consists of 13 residues. Per germline, CDR1 SGDLS and CDR2 YYNGEE. CDR3 sequence reads: CASSVGPEGELFF. CDR3 bases: TGTGCCAGCAGCGTCGGGCCCGAGGGGGAGCTGTTTTTT.

This chain uses TRBV18 with TRBJ2-1; TRBD1 matches at 12 bases. This CDR3 is built from 15 residues. Germline V gives CDR1 KGHSH, CDR2 LQKENI. V shed 3 bases and J 8 bases; nucleotides not matched to a gene: 5. The CDR3 DNA reads TGTGCCAGCTCACCGCCGGGGACAGGGGGCGATGAGCAGTTCTTC. The encoded protein is CASSPPGTGGDEQFF.

This clone is classed as medium-sized. The chain joins TRBV6-8 to TRBJ1-1; 7 positions match TRBD1. V gave up 6 bases and J gave up 5 bases; unmatched junction bases: 12. CDR3 size: 15 residues. Germline lookup yields CDR1 MNHGY and CDR2 SAAAGT. CDR3 bases: TGTGCCAGCAGAGAATTAAACAGGGGTGGGACTGAAGCTTTCTTT. Encoded protein: CASRELNRGGTEAFF.

This clone occurred a few times. Other nucleotide sequences from this sample produce the same CDR3. This chain links TRBV5-1 with TRBJ2-5; 8 nucleotides match TRBD2. The V gene end was trimmed by 1 base and the J gene end by 8 bases; junction bases not matched to a gene: 7. The CDR3 spans 14 residues. Per the germline V gene, CDR1 is SGHRS and CDR2 is YFSETQ. The CDR3 region has the DNA TGCGCCAGCAGCTTGACGGGGGGGCCCGAAACCCAGTACTTC. Translating it yields CASSLTGGPETQYF.

This clone has at least ten counts. The chain joins TRBV7-1 to TRBJ2-2; a possible D gene is TRBD2 (5 bases). TRBV7-1 is an ORF, and what it does is uncertain. With 4 bases removed from V and 4 bases from J, the gap between germline ends came to 7 bases. The CDR3 extends over 13 amino acids. As DNA, the CDR3 is TGTGCCAGCAGCTTAACTAGCACCGGGGAGCTGTTTTTT. Translating it yields CASSLTSTGELFF.

There are many counts of this clone. V and J are TRBV9 and TRBJ2-1; possibly TRBD2 for D (5 bases). The CDR3 extends over 14 amino acids. V was cut by 3 bases and J by 0 bases, with 7 bases left in between. Germline CDR1 is SGDLS and CDR2 is YYNGEE. CDR3 protein: CASSGGSSYNEQFF. The CDR3 bases are TGTGCCAGCAGCGGAGGGAGCTCCTACAATGAGCAGTTCTTC. Full variable domain (missing parts from reference TRBV9 and TRBJ2-1): DSGVTQTPKHLITATGQRVTLRCSPRSGDLSVYWYQQSLDQGLQFLIQYYNGEERAKGNILERFSAQQFPDLHSELNLSSLELGDSALYFCASSGGSSYNEQFFGPGTRLTVL.

This clone is deemed medium-sized. The rearrangement joins TRBV6-8 to TRBJ2-7; TRBD1 might be the D (6 bases). The CDR3 length is 13 residues. Per the germline V gene, CDR1 is MNHGY and CDR2 is SAAAGT. V was shortened by 6 bases and J by 6 bases, with 15 bases between the two germline ends. CDR3: CASSGTPKGEQYF. As DNA, the CDR3 is TGTGCCAGCAGCGGGACACCCAAGGGCGAGCAGTACTTC.

The table lists this clone with a count of one. This rearrangement joins TRBV5-1 to TRBJ2-2, with no clear D. V gave up 4 bases and J gave up 1 base, with 14 bases separating them. The CDR3 covers 16 residues. Looked up from germline, CDR1 is SGHRS and CDR2 is YFSETQ. The DNA of the CDR3 is TGCGCCAGCAGCCATGACACAGCGATGAACACCGGGGAGCTGTTTTTT. Its translation is CASSHDTAMNTGELFF.

The chain carries TRBV6-8 and TRBJ1-1; no firm D call. Germline V CDR1 and CDR2: MNHGY, SAAAGT. Trimming shortened V by 2 bases and J by 1 base, and 17 bases separated the two germline ends. The CDR3 is made up of 17 amino acids. CDR3 sequence reads: CASSYTIYAGENTEAFF. CDR3 in DNA: TGTGCCAGCAGTTACACAATCTACGCGGGAGAGAACACTGAAGCTTTCTTT.

The rearrangement links TRBV19 to TRBJ2-1; 8 bases line up with TRBD2. The CDR3 loop spans 15 amino acids. Germline-derived CDR1 and CDR2 are LNHDA and SQIVND (reference sequence). The junction had 7 bases not matched to a gene; V was cut back by 4 bases and J by 5 bases. CDR3 loop: CASSRLANIDNEQFF. The CDR3 DNA is TGTGCCAGTAGTAGACTAGCGAACATCGACAATGAGCAGTTCTTC. The full variable domain, in which reference TRBV19 and TRBJ2-1 provide the parts outside the CDR3, is DGGITQSPKYLFRKEGQNVTLSCEQNLNHDAMYWYRQDPGQGLRLIYYSQIVNDFQKGDIAEGYSVSREKKESFPLTVTSAQKNPTAFYLCASSRLANIDNEQFFGPGTRLTVL.

In its sample, this clone ranks as medium-sized. The gene calls are TRBV12-5 and TRBJ2-5; D gene uncertain. This CDR3 is built from 13 residues. CDR1 is LGHNT, CDR2 FRNRAP, per germline. The CDR3 bases are TGTGCCAGCATCGATTTGTACCAAGAGACCCAGTACTTC. It yields the protein CASIDLYQETQYF. The full variable domain, rest sourced from reference TRBV12-5 and TRBJ2-5, is DARVTQTPRHKVTEMGQEVTMRCQPILGHNTVFWYRQTMMQGLELLAYFRNRAPLDDSGMPKDRFSAEMPDATLATLKIQPSEPRDSAVYFCASIDLYQETQYFGPGTRLLVL.

The V call is TRBV19, the J call TRBJ2-6; D unclear. This CDR3 comprises 19 residues. CDR1 and CDR2 (germline): LNHDA, SQIVND (reference sequence). V lost 3 bases, J lost 0 bases, and 18 bases lay in between. This CDR3 is CASSIKVLIPTSGANVLTF. CDR3 bases: TGTGCCAGTAGTATCAAGGTTCTAATACCCACCTCTGGGGCCAACGTCCTGACTTTC.

In its sample, this clone is large. This chain links TRBV10-2 with TRBJ2-7, with 7 positions matching TRBD1. The CDR3 contains 13 residues. CDR1 is WSHSY, CDR2 SAAADI, per germline. The ends lost 10 bases at V and 3 bases at J; junction bases unmatched: 9. The CDR3 region is CATSGGMIYEQYF. The CDR3 nucleotides read TGCGCCACCTCAGGGGGAATGATCTACGAGCAGTACTTC.

This clone occurred a few times. The chain carries TRBV4-1 and TRBJ1-1; maybe TRBD1 (5 bases). Germline V CDR1 and CDR2: MGHRA, YSYEKL. V dropped 3 bases and J dropped 1 base, with 12 bases sitting between them. The CDR3 sequence is 15 residues long. DNA for the CDR3: TGCGCCAGCAGCCAGAGAACCCAGGGGAACACTGAAGCTTTCTTT. Protein sequence: CASSQRTQGNTEAFF.